This is a list of T cell receptor beta chains from one sample in a study of CD8 T cells in Susac syndrome. Using its own MiXCR run on the immunoSEQ multiplex PCR reads, TCRdb lists one record per CDR3 protein. The table shows about 150,000 distinct CDR3 sequences, with nearly 97% occurring only once. Input material: CD8+ T cells from PBMCs. These receptors originate from a human donor with multiple sclerosis. The CDR3 runs from the conserved cysteine through the conserved F or W. D genes are given only for firm matches. Rows may omit the clone size; those that give it use once, few, many or a size class.

.	TRBV27	TRBJ2-1	TRBD2	CASSWAGGTYNEQFF	TGTGCCAGCAGTTGGGCGGGGGGCACCTACAATGAGCAGTTCTTC
.	TRBV7-2	TRBJ2-5	.	CASSLATGLQETQYF	TGTGCCAGCAGCCTCGCGACAGGCCTACAAGAGACCCAGTACTTC
.	TRBV29-1	TRBJ1-1	.	CSVAGGTNTEAFF	TGCAGCGTTGCTGGGGGGACGAACACTGAAGCTTTCTTT
.	TRBV27	TRBJ2-1	TRBD2	CASSLAGFPNEQFF	TGTGCCAGCAGTCTAGCGGGGTTCCCTAATGAGCAGTTCTTC
.	TRBV27	TRBJ2-1	TRBD2	CASRPSGGYNEQFF	TGTGCCAGCAGACCTAGCGGGGGCTACAATGAGCAGTTCTTC
.	TRBV29-1	TRBJ1-1	.	CSATRGNTEAFF	TGCAGCGCGACCCGGGGGAACACTGAAGCTTTCTTT
.	TRBV7-9	TRBJ1-6	.	CASSLGQGDSPLHF	TGTGCCAGCAGCTTAGGTCAGGGCGATTCACCCCTCCACTTT
.	TRBV12-3/TRBV12-4	TRBJ1-5	.	CASSWINQPQHF	TGTGCCAGCAGTTGGATAAATCAGCCCCAGCATTTT
.	TRBV15	TRBJ1-6	.	CATSRDWAARVNSPLHF	TGTGCCACCAGCAGAGATTGGGCGGCTCGTGTTAATTCACCCCTCCACTTT
once	TRBV30	TRBJ2-2	.	CAWRINTGELFF	TGTGCCTGGAGAATCAACACCGGGGAGCTGTTTTTT
.	TRBV7-3	TRBJ2-2	.	CASSSLTGELFF	TGTGCCAGCAGCTCCCTTACCGGGGAGCTGTTTTTT
once	TRBV6-5	TRBJ1-2	.	CASSGLGNYGYTF	TGTGCCAGCAGTGGACTAGGAAACTATGGCTACACCTTC
.	TRBV29-1	TRBJ1-1	.	CSVEGLEGVGTEAFF	TGCAGCGTTGAAGGCCTGGAGGGGGTAGGGACTGAAGCTTTCTTT
.	TRBV27	TRBJ1-6	TRBD1	CASSLGQGASPLHF	TGTGCCAGCAGTTTAGGACAGGGGGCTTCACCCCTCCACTTT
.	TRBV24-1	TRBJ2-1	.	CATTPMFF	TGTGCCACCACCCCAATGTTCTTC
.	TRBV19	TRBJ2-1	.	CASSRVSQNEQFF	TGTGCCAGTAGCAGAGTGTCTCAGAATGAGCAGTTCTTC
.	TRBV28	TRBJ1-2	TRBD1	CASSFQGGYGYTF	TGTGCCAGCAGCTTCCAGGGGGGCTATGGCTACACCTTC
.	TRBV25-1	TRBJ1-1	.	CASTLGQGRANTEAFF	TGTGCCAGCACTCTCGGGCAGGGTAGGGCGAACACTGAAGCTTTCTTT
.	TRBV6-5	TRBJ2-3	.	CASSYASGVDTQYF	TGTGCCAGCAGTTACGCTTCTGGCGTAGATACGCAGTATTTT
.	TRBV2	TRBJ1-5	.	CASSLTPINQPQHF	TGTGCCAGCAGTCTTACTCCAATAAATCAGCCCCAGCATTTT
.	TRBV9	TRBJ1-1	.	CASSVVTGAEAFF	TGTGCCAGCAGCGTAGTAACAGGAGCAGAAGCTTTCTTT
.	TRBV2	TRBJ1-6	TRBD1	CASMPGQVWNSPLHF	TGTGCCAGCATGCCAGGACAGGTCTGGAATTCACCCCTCCACTTT
once	TRBV30	TRBJ2-7	.	CAWRVPGTSYEQYF	TGTGCCTGGAGGGTCCCAGGGACCTCCTACGAGCAGTACTTC
.	TRBV7-8	TRBJ2-5	TRBD1	CASSFPGGRGKETQYF	TGTGCCAGCAGCTTCCCAGGGGGCCGGGGCAAAGAGACCCAGTACTTC
.	TRBV15	TRBJ2-7	TRBD1	CATSRDHGQAYEQYF	TGTGCCACCAGCAGAGATCACGGACAGGCCTACGAGCAGTACTTC
.	TRBV12-3/TRBV12-4	TRBJ2-5	.	CASLLDSSVAQYF	TGTGCCAGCCTACTGGACAGTTCGGTGGCCCAGTACTTC
.	TRBV2	TRBJ1-5	TRBD1	CASSPSGQGDQPQHF	TGTGCCAGCAGCCCATCGGGACAGGGTGATCAGCCCCAGCATTTT
.	TRBV7-9	TRBJ2-3	.	CASSFGNLPRTDTQYF	TGTGCCAGCAGCTTCGGGAACCTACCGCGCACAGATACGCAGTATTTT
.	TRBV5-4	TRBJ2-7	TRBD1	CASSQQGAAVEQYF	TGTGCCAGCAGCCAACAGGGGGCGGCGGTCGAGCAGTACTTC
.	TRBV19	TRBJ2-3	TRBD2	CASRTSGGGDTQYF	TGTGCCAGTAGAACTAGCGGGGGAGGGGATACGCAGTATTTT
.	TRBV27	TRBJ2-3	TRBD2	CASSSGLAVNTDTQYF	TGTGCCAGCAGTTCGGGACTAGCGGTCAACACAGATACGCAGTATTTT
once	TRBV5-4	TRBJ1-1	.	CASSDTHTEAFF	TGTGCCAGCAGCGACACCCACACTGAAGCTTTCTTT
.	TRBV3-1	TRBJ2-4	.	CASSQGTNIQYF	TGTGCCAGCAGCCAGGGAACGAACATTCAGTACTTC
.	TRBV4-1	TRBJ2-1	.	CASSPVGGAGGTYNEQFF	TGCGCCAGCAGCCCGGTTGGCGGGGCCGGCGGGACCTACAATGAGCAGTTCTTC
.	TRBV20-1	TRBJ1-5	.	CSAKLGRGNQPQHF	TGCAGTGCTAAATTAGGAAGGGGCAATCAGCCCCAGCATTTT
.	TRBV29-1	TRBJ2-7	TRBD1	CSVLGTGETYEQYF	TGCAGCGTTCTGGGGACAGGGGAAACCTACGAGCAGTACTTC
.	TRBV3-1	TRBJ1-5	.	CASDQGGNQPQHF	TGTGCCAGCGATCAGGGAGGTAATCAGCCCCAGCATTTT
.	TRBV13	TRBJ1-2	.	CASSLAPGAGYTF	TGTGCCAGCAGCTTAGCTCCCGGGGCAGGCTACACCTTC
.	TRBV2	TRBJ1-5	TRBD1	CASSERDRASNQPQHF	TGTGCCAGCAGTGAACGAGACAGGGCTAGCAATCAGCCCCAGCATTTT
.	TRBV16	TRBJ1-1	.	CASTSPMGPGAFF	TGTGCCAGCACCTCCCCCATGGGCCCAGGGGCTTTCTTT